This is a list of T cell receptor beta chains from one sample in a study of blood T cell repertoires in COVID-19. Sequenced by immunoSEQ multiplex PCR; TCRdb stores in-frame clones only, minus some. The sample has approximately 290,000 clones; around 82% are singletons. Source material: peripheral blood. These receptor sequences come from a human donor with COVID-19, enrolled during active disease. The donor label of this sample is uncertain. CDR3s include the opening cysteine and the closing phenylalanine or tryptophan. The D gene is left open where the match is weak. A row's size may be missing; if present it is once, few, many or a size class.

clone size: once
J gene: TRBJ1-1
V gene: TRBV30
D gene: .
CDR3 protein: CAWSVSSLNTEAFF
CDR3 DNA: TGTGCCTGGAGTGTCTCCAGTCTGAACACTGAAGCTTTCTTT

clone size: .
J gene: TRBJ2-3
V gene: TRBV3-1/TRBV3-2
D gene: TRBD2
CDR3 protein: CASSPRLAGFTDTQYF
CDR3 DNA: TGTGCCAGCAGCCCTCGGCTAGCGGGGTTCACAGATACGCAGTATTTT

clone size: .
J gene: TRBJ1-3
V gene: TRBV15
D gene: .
CDR3 protein: CATSRAFQASGGNTIYF
CDR3 DNA: TGTGCCACCAGCAGAGCTTTCCAAGCTAGCGGGGGAAACACCATATATTTT

clone size: .
J gene: TRBJ2-1
V gene: TRBV10-3
D gene: TRBD2
CDR3 protein: CAISVPKEGLAVYNEQFF
CDR3 DNA: TGTGCCATCAGTGTCCCAAAAGAGGGACTAGCGGTATACAATGAGCAGTTCTTC

clone size: .
J gene: TRBJ1-2
V gene: TRBV28
D gene: .
CDR3 protein: CASSLGGEGYGYTF
CDR3 DNA: TGTGCCAGCAGTTTAGGAGGGGAGGGCTATGGCTACACCTTC

clone size: .
J gene: TRBJ2-7
V gene: TRBV29-1
D gene: TRBD1
CDR3 protein: CSALTWTGKDGEQYF
CDR3 DNA: TGCAGCGCCTTAACCTGGACAGGGAAGGATGGCGAGCAGTACTTC

clone size: .
J gene: TRBJ1-4
V gene: TRBV7-2
D gene: .
CDR3 protein: CASSDGTPKNEKLFF
CDR3 DNA: TGTGCCAGCAGCGATGGGACACCCAAAAATGAAAAACTGTTTTTT

clone size: .
J gene: TRBJ2-7
V gene: TRBV29-1
D gene: TRBD2
CDR3 protein: CSVETSGSSYEQYF
CDR3 DNA: TGCAGCGTTGAAACTAGCGGCAGCTCCTACGAGCAGTACTTC

clone size: .
J gene: TRBJ2-7
V gene: TRBV18
D gene: .
CDR3 protein: CASSFDFPSGQSYEQYF
CDR3 DNA: TGTGCCAGCTCATTCGACTTCCCTAGCGGACAGTCCTACGAGCAGTACTTC

clone size: .
J gene: TRBJ1-1
V gene: TRBV18
D gene: TRBD1
CDR3 protein: CASSPNTGGTEAFF
CDR3 DNA: TGTGCCAGCTCACCTAACACAGGGGGCACTGAAGCTTTCTTT

clone size: .
J gene: TRBJ1-2
V gene: TRBV5-6
D gene: TRBD1
CDR3 protein: CASSPMTGDYGYTF
CDR3 DNA: TGTGCCAGCAGCCCTATGACAGGGGACTATGGCTACACCTTC

clone size: .
J gene: TRBJ1-6
V gene: TRBV11-2
D gene: .
CDR3 protein: CASSLYRVWQDSPLHF
CDR3 DNA: TGTGCCAGCAGCCTATACAGGGTCTGGCAGGATTCACCCCTCCACTTT

clone size: .
J gene: TRBJ1-2
V gene: TRBV7-9
D gene: TRBD1
CDR3 protein: CASSWGQTQNYGYTF
CDR3 DNA: TGTGCCAGCAGCTGGGGACAGACTCAAAACTATGGCTACACCTTC

clone size: .
J gene: TRBJ2-7
V gene: TRBV18
D gene: .
CDR3 protein: CASSPPFGIASYF
CDR3 DNA: TGTGCCAGCTCACCCCCCTTTGGCATAGCTTCATACTTC

clone size: .
J gene: TRBJ2-2
V gene: TRBV7-2
D gene: .
CDR3 protein: CASSLVTGHTGELFF
CDR3 DNA: TGTGCCAGCAGCTTAGTTACGGGTCACACCGGGGAGCTGTTTTTT

clone size: .
J gene: TRBJ2-3
V gene: TRBV7-2
D gene: .
CDR3 protein: CASSPSVATDTQYF
CDR3 DNA: TGTGCCAGCAGCCCCTCAGTAGCGACAGATACGCAGTATTTT

clone size: .
J gene: TRBJ2-7
V gene: TRBV7-2
D gene: TRBD1
CDR3 protein: CASSSRTGPYEQYF
CDR3 DNA: TGTGCCAGCAGCTCTCGGACAGGCCCCTACGAGCAGTACTTC

clone size: .
J gene: TRBJ1-1
V gene: TRBV28
D gene: .
CDR3 protein: CASSPPRGGEAFF
CDR3 DNA: TGTGCCAGCAGCCCCCCGAGAGGGGGTGAAGCTTTCTTT

clone size: .
J gene: TRBJ2-1
V gene: TRBV12-5
D gene: TRBD2
CDR3 protein: CASGSRLAGGPDNEQFF
CDR3 DNA: TGTGCTAGTGGATCCAGACTAGCGGGAGGGCCGGACAATGAGCAGTTCTTC

clone size: .
J gene: TRBJ2-1
V gene: TRBV15
D gene: .
CDR3 protein: CATSRSGTSDNEQFF
CDR3 DNA: TGTGCCACCAGCAGATCCGGGACTTCTGACAATGAGCAGTTCTTC

clone size: once
J gene: TRBJ1-1
V gene: TRBV30
D gene: .
CDR3 protein: CAWHVNMNTEAFF
CDR3 DNA: TGTGCCTGGCACGTCAACATGAACACTGAAGCTTTCTTT

clone size: .
J gene: TRBJ2-7
V gene: TRBV10-3
D gene: TRBD1
CDR3 protein: CAISESSGRDRGLYEQYF
CDR3 DNA: TGTGCCATCAGTGAGTCCTCGGGTCGTGACAGGGGGCTCTACGAGCAGTACTTC

clone size: .
J gene: TRBJ1-2
V gene: TRBV5-1
D gene: TRBD1
CDR3 protein: CASSLEAGGGVYGYTF
CDR3 DNA: TGCGCCAGCAGCTTGGAAGCAGGGGGAGGTGTATATGGCTACACCTTC

clone size: .
J gene: TRBJ1-1
V gene: TRBV7-3
D gene: .
CDR3 protein: CASSLGGVTEAFF
CDR3 DNA: TGTGCCAGCAGCTTAGGGGGCGTCACTGAAGCTTTCTTT

clone size: .
J gene: TRBJ1-1
V gene: TRBV7-9
D gene: .
CDR3 protein: CASTPSGRNTEAFF
CDR3 DNA: TGTGCCAGCACCCCCTCGGGAAGGAACACTGAAGCTTTCTTT

clone size: .
J gene: TRBJ2-3
V gene: TRBV11-3
D gene: TRBD2
CDR3 protein: CASSQREGTDTQYF
CDR3 DNA: TGTGCCAGCTCTCAGCGGGAGGGCACAGATACGCAGTATTTT

clone size: .
J gene: TRBJ2-7
V gene: TRBV18
D gene: .
CDR3 protein: CASSPRFYEQYF
CDR3 DNA: TGTGCCAGCTCACCGAGATTCTACGAGCAGTACTTC

clone size: .
J gene: TRBJ2-7
V gene: TRBV7-9
D gene: TRBD1
CDR3 protein: CASSQNFQGTGVYEQYF
CDR3 DNA: TGTGCCAGCAGCCAAAATTTCCAAGGGACAGGGGTCTACGAGCAGTACTTC

clone size: .
J gene: TRBJ1-4
V gene: TRBV3-1/TRBV3-2
D gene: .
CDR3 protein: CASSQTDRFPEKLFF
CDR3 DNA: TGTGCCAGCAGCCAGACTGACAGGTTTCCTGAAAAACTGTTTTTT

clone size: .
J gene: TRBJ2-2
V gene: TRBV11-2
D gene: TRBD1
CDR3 protein: CASSLRGLRQGNTGELFF
CDR3 DNA: TGTGCCAGCAGCCTGAGGGGTCTTCGACAGGGAAACACCGGGGAGCTGTTTTTT

clone size: .
J gene: TRBJ2-7
V gene: TRBV11-2
D gene: .
CDR3 protein: CASSAPGTPSYEQYF
CDR3 DNA: TGTGCCAGCAGCGCCCCCGGGACTCCTTCCTACGAGCAGTACTTC

clone size: .
J gene: TRBJ2-7
V gene: TRBV5-4
D gene: .
CDR3 protein: CASSLTAVQGEQYF
CDR3 DNA: TGTGCCAGCAGCCTAACGGCGGTCCAGGGCGAGCAGTACTTC

clone size: .
J gene: TRBJ1-2
V gene: TRBV6-5
D gene: TRBD1
CDR3 protein: CASKKPGTAYGYTF
CDR3 DNA: TGTGCCAGCAAGAAGCCCGGGACAGCCTATGGCTACACCTTC

clone size: .
J gene: TRBJ2-7
V gene: TRBV18
D gene: .
CDR3 protein: CASSPRTASYEQYF
CDR3 DNA: TGTGCCAGCTCACCAAGGACAGCCTCCTACGAGCAGTACTTC

clone size: .
J gene: TRBJ1-1
V gene: TRBV12-3/TRBV12-4
D gene: .
CDR3 protein: CASSEVREAFF
CDR3 DNA: TGTGCCAGCAGTGAAGTTCGGGAAGCTTTCTTT

clone size: few
J gene: TRBJ2-7
V gene: TRBV6-5
D gene: .
CDR3 protein: CASSFVHGYEQYF
CDR3 DNA: TGTGCCAGCAGTTTCGTACATGGCTACGAGCAGTACTTC

clone size: .
J gene: TRBJ1-1
V gene: TRBV19
D gene: .
CDR3 protein: CASSNLGAIEAFF
CDR3 DNA: TGTGCCAGTAGTAACCTGGGGGCTATTGAAGCTTTCTTT